These 19 T cell receptor beta chains were sequenced from one sample in a study of cytomegalovirus exposure and HLA in healthy donors. The PCR contained 60 Vbeta and 13 Jbeta primers. TCRdb keeps only in-frame clones here, not all; method: immunoSEQ multiplex PCR. The table records some 210,000 clones, 78% of them present only once. The sequencing input was PBMCs. The receptors originated from a male donor in good health and CMV-seronegative.

The chain is built from TRBV2 and TRBJ2-2; no clear D gene. The germline CDR1 and CDR2 sequences are SNHLY and FYNNEI. V dropped 7 bases and J dropped 2 bases, with 2 bases sitting between them. This CDR3 has 11 residues. The chain's CDR3 is CASTNTGELFF. For the CDR3, the DNA is TGTGCCAGCACTAACACCGGGGAGCTGTTTTTT.

The chain has TRBV6-4 and TRBJ2-2, with 10 bases identical to TRBD2. The CDR3 is made up of 14 amino acids. Germline assignment: CDR1 MRHNA and CDR2 SNTAGT. With 9 bases clipped from V and 1 base from J, the junction kept 2 bases outside the gene matches. CDR3 loop: CARWTSGNTGELFF. DNA for the CDR3: TGTGCCAGATGGACTAGCGGGAACACCGGGGAGCTGTTTTTT.

The chain carries TRBV29-1 and TRBJ2-5; the D gene is possibly TRBD1 (6 bases). Trimming took 4 bases from V and 5 from J, leaving 11 bases between them. CDR3 length: 12 amino acids. The germline gives CDR1 SQVTM, CDR2 ANQGSEA. CDR3 residues: CSVGWGLETQYF. CDR3 in DNA: TGCAGCGTTGGTTGGGGGCTGGAGACCCAGTACTTC.

This sequence joins TRBV25-1 and TRBJ1-1; D is ambiguous. Per the germline V gene, CDR1 is MGHDK and CDR2 is SYGVNS. V was cut by 2 bases and J by 4 bases, with 5 bases left in between. The CDR3 loop spans 12 amino acids. The CDR3 DNA follows: TGTGCCAGCAGTGAACCGGGCACTGAAGCTTTCTTT. This encodes CASSEPGTEAFF. Using reference TRBV25-1 and TRBJ1-1 for the parts outside the CDR3, the full variable domain is EADIYQTPRYLVIGTGKKITLECSQTMGHDKMYWYQQDPGMELHLIHYSYGVNSTEKGDLSSESTVSRIRTEHFPLTLESARPSHTSQYLCASSEPGTEAFFGQGTRLTVV.

This chain links TRBV6-7 with TRBJ2-2; D call uncertain. TRBV6-7 carries the ORF label, with uncertain function. Trimming cost V 2 bases and J 9 bases, with 7 bases left between them. This CDR3 contains 12 residues. The CDR3 nucleotides read TGTGCCAGCAGTTACGCCGCTAGGGAGCTGTTTTTT. Encoded protein: CASSYAARELFF.

Remarks on this clone: The junction departs from germline at one end; a sequencing error may be responsible. This chain links TRBV7-9 with TRBJ1-2; 10 bases match TRBD1. Germline loops: CDR1 SEHNR, CDR2 FQNEAQ (reference sequence). The CDR3 is 15 residues long. CDR3 sequence: CSSSFTGQGKGGYTF. The CDR3 DNA follows: TGTTCCAGCAGCTTTACGGGACAGGGGAAGGGTGGCTACACCTTC.

The DNA of the CDR3 is TGTGCCACCAGCAGAGATTTGACAGGGGATAATGGCTACACCTTC. Its translation: CATSRDLTGDNGYTF. The chain combines TRBV15 with TRBJ1-2, with TRBD1 matching over 8 bases. The length of the CDR3 is 15 residues. V shed 0 bases and J 6 bases; nucleotides not matched to a gene: 6. Germline CDR1 is LNHNV and CDR2 is YYDKDF (reference sequence).

The chain employs TRBV2 and TRBJ2-2; 7 bases are a match to TRBD2. CDR3 length: 19 residues. With V trimmed by 6 bases and J by 5 bases, 21 bases remained unmatched. Germline V gene lookup returns CDR1 SNHLY and CDR2 FYNNEI. As DNA, the CDR3 is TGTGCCAGCAGGGCAGCAAGAAGCGGGACCCCGGGAAAAACCGGGGAGCTGTTTTTT. Protein product: CASRAARSGTPGKTGELFF.

This clone appeared once. This chain links TRBV13 with TRBJ2-5, with D tentatively TRBD2 (6 bases). Matching the DNA end better, TRBJ2-7 makes the J call doubtful. CDR1 is PRHDT, CDR2 FYEKMQ, per germline (reference sequence). The CDR3 has 17 residues. CDR3 protein: CASSSDWGYAGTYEQYF. CDR3 coding DNA: TGTGCCAGCAGCTCCGACTGGGGATACGCCGGGACTTACGAGCAGTACTTC.

CDR3 nucleotide sequence: TGTGCCAGCTCACCGACGGGGGGGGACACTGAAGCTTTCTTT. Protein: CASSPTGGDTEAFF. This sequence joins TRBV18 and TRBJ1-1; TRBD1 might be the D (5 bases). Germline V gene sequence: CDR1 KGHSH, CDR2 LQKENI. This CDR3 has 14 amino acids. V lost 3 bases and J lost 3, with 11 bases in between.

A few counts support this clone. Other DNA sequences in the sample encode the same CDR3. This rearrangement joins TRBV6-1 to TRBJ2-3, with 8 nucleotides matching TRBD2. The CDR3 spans 13 residues. With V trimmed by 6 bases and J by 5 bases, 4 bases remained unmatched. Germline CDR1 MNHNS, CDR2 SASEGT. The CDR3 loop is CASSGTRGDTQYF. CDR3 nucleotide sequence: TGTGCCAGCAGCGGGACTAGAGGAGATACGCAGTATTTT.

This clone has only a few counts. CDR3 DNA: TGTGCCAGCAGCTTCCGGGGAAGCAATCAGCCCCAGCATTTT. Translating it yields CASSFRGSNQPQHF. This sequence joins TRBV5-4 and TRBJ1-5; D unresolved. The V gene's germline CDR1 is SGHNT and CDR2 YYREEE (reference sequence). Trimming left V 2 bases short and J 1 base short, with 7 bases between. The length of the CDR3 is 14 residues.

CDR3 bases: TGTGCCAGCAGCCAACCGGGACAAGGAACAGATACGCAGTATTTT. It is translated as CASSQPGQGTDTQYF. The chain is built from TRBV6-4 and TRBJ2-3; possible D gene TRBD1, 6 bases. The CDR3 is 15 residues long. From germline, CDR1 is MRHNA and CDR2 SNTAGT. Trimming took off 6 bases at V and 3 bases at J, with 16 bases between the two ends.

The CDR3 here is CASSVGGWAYEQYF. As DNA, the CDR3 is TGTGCCAGCAGCGTAGGAGGTTGGGCCTACGAGCAGTACTTC. The J gene is TRBJ2-7, the V gene TRBV9; no reliable D call. The CDR3 is 14 residues long. Trimming took off 0 bases at V and 2 bases at J, with 9 bases between the two ends. Germline V CDR1 and CDR2: SGDLS, YYNGEE. The whole variable domain, remainder taken from reference TRBV9 and TRBJ2-7, is DSGVTQTPKHLITATGQRVTLRCSPRSGDLSVYWYQQSLDQGLQFLIQYYNGEERAKGNILERFSAQQFPDLHSELNLSSLELGDSALYFCASSVGGWAYEQYFGPGTRLTVT.

The rearrangement links TRBV9 to TRBJ2-5; 7 positions match TRBD1. The J call may be mistaken, given a closer DNA end match to TRBJ2-7. Per the germline V gene, CDR1 is SGDLS and CDR2 is YYNGEE. CDR3 length: 15 residues. The CDR3 is CASSVAEGQSYEQYF. The CDR3, as DNA: TGTGCCAGCAGCGTAGCCGAGGGACAGTCCTACGAGCAGTACTTC.

A few counts support this clone. The V gene is TRBV19, the J gene TRBJ2-3; 8 bases line up with TRBD2. Per the germline V gene, CDR1 is LNHDA and CDR2 is SQIVND (reference sequence). The CDR3 is 14 amino acids. The V segment lost 3 bases and the J segment 2 bases; nucleotides outside the gene matches: 1. The CDR3 reads CASSIGLATDTQYF. The CDR3 bases are TGTGCCAGTAGTATCGGACTAGCCACAGATACGCAGTATTTT.

This clone appeared a few times. The V gene is TRBV6-5, the J gene TRBJ1-1, with 7 bases fitting TRBD1. CDR1 and CDR2 from the germline V gene are MNHEY and SVGAGI. Trimming removed 6 bases from V and 7 bases from J; junction bases left unmatched: 11. The length of the CDR3 is 14 residues. CDR3 region: CASSRGKLWVEAFF. CDR3 nucleotide sequence: TGTGCCAGCAGCAGGGGGAAATTATGGGTTGAAGCTTTCTTT.

In DNA form, the CDR3 reads TGCGCCAGCAGTCCCGGGACTAGCGTCTACGAGCAGTACTTC. Amino acid sequence: CASSPGTSVYEQYF. The chain joins TRBV10-2 to TRBJ2-7, with 10 bases aligning to TRBD2. V lost 5 bases, J lost 3 bases, and 4 bases stayed unmatched. The CDR3 has 14 amino acids. Germline V CDR1 and CDR2: WSHSY, SAAADI.

This chain connects TRBV7-2 to TRBJ2-6; TRBD1 matches at 9 bases. Germline V gene data show CDR1 as SGHTA and CDR2 as FQGNSA. The CDR3 extends over 16 amino acids. The ends lost 6 bases at V and 4 bases at J; junction bases unmatched: 7. Written as DNA, the CDR3 is TGTGCCAGCAGACTACAGGGGGCGCTCGGGGCCAACGTCCTGACTTTC. The encoded protein is CASRLQGALGANVLTF. Full variable domain (outside the CDR3, taken from reference TRBV7-2 and TRBJ2-6): GAGVSQSPSNKVTEKGKDVELRCDPISGHTALYWYRQSLGQGLEFLIYFQGNSAPDKSGLPSDRFSAERTGGSVSTLTIQRTQQEDSAVYLCASRLQGALGANVLTFGAGSRLTVL.